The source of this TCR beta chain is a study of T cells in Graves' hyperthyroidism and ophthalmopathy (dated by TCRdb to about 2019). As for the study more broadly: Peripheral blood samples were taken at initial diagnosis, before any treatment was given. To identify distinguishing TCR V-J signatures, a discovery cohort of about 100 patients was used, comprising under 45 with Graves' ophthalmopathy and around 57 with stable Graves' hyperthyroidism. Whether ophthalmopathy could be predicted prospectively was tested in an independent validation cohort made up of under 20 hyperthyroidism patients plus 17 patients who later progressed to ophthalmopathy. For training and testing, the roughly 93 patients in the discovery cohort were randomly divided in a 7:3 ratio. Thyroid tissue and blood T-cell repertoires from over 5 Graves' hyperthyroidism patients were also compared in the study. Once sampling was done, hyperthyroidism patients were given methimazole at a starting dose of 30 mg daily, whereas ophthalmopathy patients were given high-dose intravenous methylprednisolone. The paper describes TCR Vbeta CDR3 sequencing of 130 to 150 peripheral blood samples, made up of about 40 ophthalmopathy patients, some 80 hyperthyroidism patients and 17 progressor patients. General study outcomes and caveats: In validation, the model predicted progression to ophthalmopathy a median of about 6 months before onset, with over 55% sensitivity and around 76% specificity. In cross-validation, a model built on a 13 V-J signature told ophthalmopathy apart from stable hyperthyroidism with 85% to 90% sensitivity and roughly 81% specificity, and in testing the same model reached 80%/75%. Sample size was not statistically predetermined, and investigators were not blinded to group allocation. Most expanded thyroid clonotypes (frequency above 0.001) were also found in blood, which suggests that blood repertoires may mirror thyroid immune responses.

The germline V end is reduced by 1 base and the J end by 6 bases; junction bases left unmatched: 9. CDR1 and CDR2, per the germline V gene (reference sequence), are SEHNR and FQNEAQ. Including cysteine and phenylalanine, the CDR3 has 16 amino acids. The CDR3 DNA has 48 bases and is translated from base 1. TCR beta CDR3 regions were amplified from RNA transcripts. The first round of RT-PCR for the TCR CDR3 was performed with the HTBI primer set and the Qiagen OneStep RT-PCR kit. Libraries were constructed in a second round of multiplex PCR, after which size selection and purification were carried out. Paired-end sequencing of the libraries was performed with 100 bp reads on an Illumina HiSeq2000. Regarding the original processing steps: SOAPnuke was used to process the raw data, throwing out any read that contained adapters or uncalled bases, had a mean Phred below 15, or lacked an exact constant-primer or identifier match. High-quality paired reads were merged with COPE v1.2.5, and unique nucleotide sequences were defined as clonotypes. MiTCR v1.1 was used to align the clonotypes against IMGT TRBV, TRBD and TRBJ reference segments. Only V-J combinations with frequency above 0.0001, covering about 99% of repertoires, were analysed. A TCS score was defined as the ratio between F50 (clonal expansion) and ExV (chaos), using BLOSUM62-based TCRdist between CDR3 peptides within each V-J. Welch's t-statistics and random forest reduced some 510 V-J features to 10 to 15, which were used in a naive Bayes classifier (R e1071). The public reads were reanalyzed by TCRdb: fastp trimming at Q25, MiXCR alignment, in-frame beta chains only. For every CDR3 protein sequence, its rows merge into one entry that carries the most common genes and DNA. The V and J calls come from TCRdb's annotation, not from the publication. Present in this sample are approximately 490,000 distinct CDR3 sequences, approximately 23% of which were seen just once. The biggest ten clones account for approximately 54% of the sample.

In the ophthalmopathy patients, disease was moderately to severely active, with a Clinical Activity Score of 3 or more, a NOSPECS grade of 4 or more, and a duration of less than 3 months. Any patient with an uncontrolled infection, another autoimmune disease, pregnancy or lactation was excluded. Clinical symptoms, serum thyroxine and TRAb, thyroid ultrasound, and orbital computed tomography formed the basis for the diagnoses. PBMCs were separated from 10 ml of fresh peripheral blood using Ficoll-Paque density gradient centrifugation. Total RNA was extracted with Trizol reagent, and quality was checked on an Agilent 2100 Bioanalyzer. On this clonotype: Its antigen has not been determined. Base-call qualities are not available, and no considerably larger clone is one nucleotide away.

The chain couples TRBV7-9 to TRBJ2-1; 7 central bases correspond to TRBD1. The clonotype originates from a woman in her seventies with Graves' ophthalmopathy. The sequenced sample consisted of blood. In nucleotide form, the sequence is TGTGCCAGCAGCTTAGTGCATCCCCCAGGGGGCAATGAGCAGTTCTTC. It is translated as CASSLVHPPGGNEQFF.